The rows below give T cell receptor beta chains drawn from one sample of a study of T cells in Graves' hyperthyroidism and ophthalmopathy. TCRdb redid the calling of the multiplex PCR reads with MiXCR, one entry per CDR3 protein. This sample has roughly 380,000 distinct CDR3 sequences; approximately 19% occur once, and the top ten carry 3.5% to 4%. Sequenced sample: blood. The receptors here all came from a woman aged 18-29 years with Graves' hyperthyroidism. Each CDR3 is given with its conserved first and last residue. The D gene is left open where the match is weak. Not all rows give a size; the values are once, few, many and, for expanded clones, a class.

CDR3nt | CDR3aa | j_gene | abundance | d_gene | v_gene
TGTGCCAGCAGTTTATACGAGGGGCTCGGCTATGGCTACACCTTC | CASSLYEGLGYGYTF | TRBJ1-2 | once | - | TRBV12-3/TRBV12-4
TGTGCCAGCGGTGGGGACACCTTTAACTATGGCTACACCTTC | CASGGDTFNYGYTF | TRBJ1-2 | few | - | TRBV12-3/TRBV12-4
TGCGCCAGCACGATCCGAGGACAGGCGCCCTACGAGCAGTACTTC | CASTIRGQAPYEQYF | TRBJ2-7 | - | TRBD1 | TRBV5-1
TGTGCCAGCAGTGAATACAGTAACTATGGCTACACCTTC | CASSEYSNYGYTF | TRBJ1-2 | many | - | TRBV6-1
TGTGCCATCACTTTGGACAGTGATATGGGCTACACCTTC | CAITLDSDMGYTF | TRBJ1-2 | many | - | TRBV10-3
TGTGCCAGCAGTTACTCGTTCGCAGGAAGGGACGAGCAGTACTTC | CASSYSFAGRDEQYF | TRBJ2-7 | many | - | TRBV6-5
TGTGCCATCAGTGGGACAGGGATGGCGAACACTGAAGCTTTCTTT | CAISGTGMANTEAFF | TRBJ1-1 | many | TRBD1 | TRBV10-3
TGTGCCAGCAGTTCGGGCGGGAACGGGGGGGAAAAACTGTTTTTT | CASSSGGNGGEKLFF | TRBJ1-4 | few | - | TRBV7-6
TGTGCCAGCAAGGGACAGGGGGCGCGTTTGAATTCACCCCTCCACTTT | CASKGQGARLNSPLHF | TRBJ1-6 | - | TRBD1 | TRBV2
TGCGCCAGCAGCTTGGGGACAGGCCTTAACATGAACACTGAAGCTTTCTTT | CASSLGTGLNMNTEAFF | TRBJ1-1 | once | TRBD1 | TRBV5-1
TGTGCCAGCAGTCTAGGATTGGGGACAGGGAAGCAAGAGACCCAGTACTTC | CASSLGLGTGKQETQYF | TRBJ2-5 | many | TRBD1 | TRBV7-6
TGTGCCAGCAGCGTAGGTGACACCATATATTTT | CASSVGDTIYF | TRBJ1-3 | few | - | TRBV9
TGTGCCAGCAGCCCATACGGGAGGCGGTGGCCTGAAGCTTTCTTT | CASSPYGRRWPEAFF | TRBJ1-1 | many | - | TRBV11-1
TGTGCCAGCAGCTTGTTGGGGAAAGCTTTCTTT | CASSLLGKAFF | TRBJ1-1 | - | - | TRBV7-8
TGTGCCAGCAGCGCCCCGGAGGGCCTGAATCAGCCCCAGCATTTT | CASSAPEGLNQPQHF | TRBJ1-5 | - | - | TRBV28
TGTGCCAGCAGTTTTCGACAGGGGAATTATCATGGCTACACCTTC | CASSFRQGNYHGYTF | TRBJ1-2 | - | TRBD1 | TRBV6-5
TGTGCCAGCAGCCCAGCGAGCGGGGGAGCCTACGAGCAGTACTTC | CASSPASGGAYEQYF | TRBJ2-7 | many | TRBD2 | TRBV4-2
TGTGCCAGCAGTGAGGCATACGGCTACACCTTC | CASSEAYGYTF | TRBJ1-2 | many | - | TRBV2
TGTGCCTGGATTAAACAGGGGGTTAACACTGAAGCTTTCTTT | CAWIKQGVNTEAFF | TRBJ1-1 | many | TRBD1 | TRBV30
TGTGCCATCCAACAGACGGGCTTTAGCAATCAGCCCCAGCATTTT | CAIQQTGFSNQPQHF | TRBJ1-5 | many | - | TRBV28
TGTGCCAGCAGCCAAGCGGACCGGGACACTGAAGCTTTCTTT | CASSQADRDTEAFF | TRBJ1-1 | many | - | TRBV14
TGTGCCAGCAGCTTGTCGAGGACACTGTTAGCCAAAAACATTCAGTACTTC | CASSLSRTLLAKNIQYF | TRBJ2-4 | - | - | TRBV7-9
TGTGCCATCAGTGTAGGGTTAAGCTCCTACGAGCAGTACTTC | CAISVGLSSYEQYF | TRBJ2-7 | many | - | TRBV10-3
TGTGCCAGCAGTTACTCGTTTTCAGGGAGCTCCTATAATTCACCCCTCCACTTT | CASSYSFSGSSYNSPLHF | TRBJ1-6 | many | - | TRBV6-5
TGTGCCAGCAGTTCCATCCGAGGGGGGTTCTATGGCTACACCTTC | CASSSIRGGFYGYTF | TRBJ1-2 | - | - | TRBV6-5
TGTGCCAGCAGTGAATCTACAGGCCCGTATGGCTACACCTTC | CASSESTGPYGYTF | TRBJ1-2 | many | - | TRBV6-1
TGTGCCACCAGCAGAGTGGGCCAGGGTCACGAGCAGTACTTC | CATSRVGQGHEQYF | TRBJ2-7 | many | - | TRBV15
TGTGCCAGCAGCTTAAGTTTGCGGGGGAGACCTCTAAACATTAAGTACTTC | CASSLSLRGRPLNIKYF | TRBJ2-4 | - | TRBD2 | TRBV7-3
TGTGCCAGCACTCCGTCCTTCGAAGACACTGAAGCTTTCTTT | CASTPSFEDTEAFF | TRBJ1-1 | many | - | TRBV6-4
TGTGCCAGCAGTGTCCTCTTAGAGACCCAGTACTTC | CASSVLLETQYF | TRBJ2-5 | many | - | TRBV28
TGCAGCGTGCAGGTCGGGACAGGGGGGAACAGGGAGCTGTTTTTT | CSVQVGTGGNRELFF | TRBJ2-2 | many | TRBD1 | TRBV29-1
TGTGCCAGCAGCCAAGAGTGGGAGAAAGCTTTCTTT | CASSQEWEKAFF | TRBJ1-1 | few | - | TRBV14
TGTGCCAGCAGCTACCTCATTCAGCCCCAGCATTTT | CASSYLIQPQHF | TRBJ1-5 | few | - | TRBV27
TGCAGCGTCCGACAGGGTTCGGGTCAGCCCCAGCATTTT | CSVRQGSGQPQHF | TRBJ1-5 | few | TRBD1 | TRBV29-1
TGTGCCAGCAGACCGGACAGAAAGAACACTGAAGCTTTCTTT | CASRPDRKNTEAFF | TRBJ1-1 | many | - | TRBV12-3/TRBV12-4
TGTGCCAGCAGCAGACAGGGGTGGTCCGGGGAGCTGTGTTTT | CASSRQGWSGELCF | TRBJ2-2 | few | TRBD1 | TRBV6-1
TGCGCCAGCAGCTTGGATAGTCCAGGGCGGGGGATCTATGGCTACACCTTC | CASSLDSPGRGIYGYTF | TRBJ1-2 | many | - | TRBV5-1
TGTGCCAGCAGACCGACTTGGACAGGGGGCAATCAGCCCCAGCATTTT | CASRPTWTGGNQPQHF | TRBJ1-5 | many | TRBD1 | TRBV12-3/TRBV12-4
TGTGCCATCAGACAGGGCGGTGGCTACACCTTC | CAIRQGGGYTF | TRBJ1-2 | many | - | TRBV10-3
TGCAGTGCTAGGGGGGGGGAGTTCAACTACGAGCAGTACTTC | CSARGGEFNYEQYF | TRBJ2-7 | many | TRBD2 | TRBV20-1
TGTGCCAGCAGTTTATCTCCTTCAACTCGGACGGCGAAAAACATTCAGTACTTC | CASSLSPSTRTAKNIQYF | TRBJ2-4 | many | - | TRBV28
TGTGCCTGGAGGAGGGGGAACACTGAAGCTTTCTTT | CAWRRGNTEAFF | TRBJ1-1 | many | - | TRBV30